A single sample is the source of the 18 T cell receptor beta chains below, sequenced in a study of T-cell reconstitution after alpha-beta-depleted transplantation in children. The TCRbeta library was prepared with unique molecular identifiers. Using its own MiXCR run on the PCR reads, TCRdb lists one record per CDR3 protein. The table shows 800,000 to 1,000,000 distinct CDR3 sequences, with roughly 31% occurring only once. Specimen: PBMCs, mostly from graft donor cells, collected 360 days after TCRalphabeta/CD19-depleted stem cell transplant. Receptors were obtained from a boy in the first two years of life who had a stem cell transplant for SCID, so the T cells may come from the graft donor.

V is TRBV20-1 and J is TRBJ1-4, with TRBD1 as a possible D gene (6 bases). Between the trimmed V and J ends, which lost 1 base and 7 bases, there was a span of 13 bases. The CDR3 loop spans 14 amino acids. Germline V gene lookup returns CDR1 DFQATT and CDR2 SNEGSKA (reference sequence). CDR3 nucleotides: TGCAGTGCTAGAGTGGACAGCGGACTTGAAAAACTGTTTTTT. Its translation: CSARVDSGLEKLFF.

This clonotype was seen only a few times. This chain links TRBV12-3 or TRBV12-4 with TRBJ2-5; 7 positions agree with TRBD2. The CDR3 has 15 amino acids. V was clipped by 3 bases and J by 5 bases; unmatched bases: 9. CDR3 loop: CASSFRMPGGETQYF. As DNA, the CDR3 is TGTGCCAGCAGTTTTCGAATGCCGGGAGGCGAGACCCAGTACTTC.

The CDR3 sequence is CATSQSQRAYEQYF. Here the CDR3 DNA reads TGTGCCACCTCGCAATCCCAAAGGGCCTACGAGCAGTACTTC. The chain couples TRBV18 to TRBJ2-7; D ambiguous. Trimming took off 10 bases at V and 2 bases at J, with 18 bases between the two ends. The CDR3 is 14 residues long. Germline CDR1 and CDR2: KGHSH and LQKENI.

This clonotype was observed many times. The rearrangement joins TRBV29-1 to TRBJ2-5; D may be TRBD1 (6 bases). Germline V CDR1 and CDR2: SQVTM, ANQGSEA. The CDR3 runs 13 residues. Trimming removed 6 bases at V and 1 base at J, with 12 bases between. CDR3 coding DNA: TGCAGCGTCTGGGGGCGATTCCAAGAGACCCAGTACTTC. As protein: CSVWGRFQETQYF.

The CDR3 region is CSARRPLGRAGDWVNTEAFF. The CDR3 DNA reads TGCAGTGCTAGACGGCCCCTCGGCCGGGCCGGAGACTGGGTGAACACTGAAGCTTTCTTT. The rearrangement joins TRBV20-1 to TRBJ1-1, with D unresolved. Per the germline V gene, CDR1 is DFQATT and CDR2 is SNEGSKA (reference sequence). This CDR3 has 20 amino acids. V was clipped by 2 bases and J by 0 bases, with 28 bases between them.

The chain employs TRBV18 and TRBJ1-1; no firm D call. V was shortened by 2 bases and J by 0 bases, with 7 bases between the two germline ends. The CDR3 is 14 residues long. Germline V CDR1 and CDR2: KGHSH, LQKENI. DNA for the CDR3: TGTGCCAGCTCACCATGGGGTATGAACACTGAAGCTTTCTTT. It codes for CASSPWGMNTEAFF.

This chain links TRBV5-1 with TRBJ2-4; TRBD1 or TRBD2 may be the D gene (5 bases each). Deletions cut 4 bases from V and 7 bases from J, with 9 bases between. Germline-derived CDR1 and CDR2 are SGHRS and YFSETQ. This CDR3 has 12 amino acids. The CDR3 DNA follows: TGCGCCAGCAGCCCGGGACGGAACATTCAGTACTTC. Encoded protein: CASSPGRNIQYF.

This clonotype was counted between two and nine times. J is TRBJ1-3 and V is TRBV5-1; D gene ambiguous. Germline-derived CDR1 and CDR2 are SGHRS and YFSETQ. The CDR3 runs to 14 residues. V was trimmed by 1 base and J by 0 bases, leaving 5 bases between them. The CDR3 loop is CASSLPDSGNTIYF. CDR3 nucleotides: TGCGCCAGCAGCTTGCCAGACTCTGGAAACACCATATATTTT. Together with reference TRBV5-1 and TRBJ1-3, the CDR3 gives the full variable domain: KAGVTQTPRYLIKTRGQQVTLSCSPISGHRSVSWYQQTPGQGLQFLFEYFSETQRNKGNFPGRFSGRQFSNSRSEMNVSTLELGDSALYLCASSLPDSGNTIYFGEGSWLTVV.

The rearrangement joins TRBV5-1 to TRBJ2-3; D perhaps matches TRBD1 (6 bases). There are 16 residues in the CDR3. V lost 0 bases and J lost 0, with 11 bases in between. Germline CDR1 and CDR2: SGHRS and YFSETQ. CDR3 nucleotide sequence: TGCGCCAGCAGCTTGGGGGTACAGGGAAGCACAGATACGCAGTATTTT. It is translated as CASSLGVQGSTDTQYF. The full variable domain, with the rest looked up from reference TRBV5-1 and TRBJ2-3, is KAGVTQTPRYLIKTRGQQVTLSCSPISGHRSVSWYQQTPGQGLQFLFEYFSETQRNKGNFPGRFSGRQFSNSRSEMNVSTLELGDSALYLCASSLGVQGSTDTQYFGPGTRLTVL.

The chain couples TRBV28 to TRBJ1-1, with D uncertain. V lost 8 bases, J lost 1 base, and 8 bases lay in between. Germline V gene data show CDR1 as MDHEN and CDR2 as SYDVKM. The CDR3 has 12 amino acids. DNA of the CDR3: TGTGCCAGCGACTCGGCGAACACTGAAGCTTTCTTT. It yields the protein CASDSANTEAFF.

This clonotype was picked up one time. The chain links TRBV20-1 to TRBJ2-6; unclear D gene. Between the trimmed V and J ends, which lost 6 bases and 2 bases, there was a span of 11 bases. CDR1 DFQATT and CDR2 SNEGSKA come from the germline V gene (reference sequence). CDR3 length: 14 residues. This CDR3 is CSAPRMAGANVLTF. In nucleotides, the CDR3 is TGCAGTGCCCCTCGCATGGCTGGGGCCAACGTCCTGACTTTC.

CDR3 amino acids: CASTRLGSEQFF. CDR3 DNA sequence: TGTGCCAGTACCCGGCTGGGATCGGAGCAGTTCTTC. The J gene is TRBJ2-1, the V gene TRBV25-1; D gene ambiguous. V lost 9 bases and J 10 bases, leaving 16 bases between the germline ends. The CDR3 is made up of 12 amino acids. The germline CDR1 and CDR2 sequences are MGHDK and SYGVNS.

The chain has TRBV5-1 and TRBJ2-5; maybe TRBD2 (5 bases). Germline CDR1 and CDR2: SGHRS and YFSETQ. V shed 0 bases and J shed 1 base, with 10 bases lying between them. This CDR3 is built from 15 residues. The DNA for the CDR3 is TGCGCCAGCAGCTTGGGGGAACTAGTCCAAGAGACCCAGTACTTC. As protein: CASSLGELVQETQYF.

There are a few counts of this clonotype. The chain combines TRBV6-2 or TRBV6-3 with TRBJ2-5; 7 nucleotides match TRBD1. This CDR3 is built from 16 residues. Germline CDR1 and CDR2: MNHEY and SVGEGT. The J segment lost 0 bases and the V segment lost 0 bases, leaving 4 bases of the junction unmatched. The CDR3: CASSYSGQSNQETQYF. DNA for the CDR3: TGTGCCAGCAGTTACTCGGGACAGAGCAACCAAGAGACCCAGTACTTC.

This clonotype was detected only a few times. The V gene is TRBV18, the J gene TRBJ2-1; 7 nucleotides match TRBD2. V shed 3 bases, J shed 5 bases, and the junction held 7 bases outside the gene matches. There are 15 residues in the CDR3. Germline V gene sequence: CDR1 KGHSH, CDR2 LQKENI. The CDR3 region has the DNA TGTGCCAGCTCACCCAGCGGGGCGCCAAACAATGAGCAGTTCTTC. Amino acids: CASSPSGAPNNEQFF.

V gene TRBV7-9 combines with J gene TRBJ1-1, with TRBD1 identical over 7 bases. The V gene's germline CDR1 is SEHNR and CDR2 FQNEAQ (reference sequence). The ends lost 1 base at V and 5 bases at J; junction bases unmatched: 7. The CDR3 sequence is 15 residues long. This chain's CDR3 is CASSLGDSSRTEAFF. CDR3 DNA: TGTGCCAGCAGCTTAGGGGACAGCAGCCGTACTGAAGCTTTCTTT.

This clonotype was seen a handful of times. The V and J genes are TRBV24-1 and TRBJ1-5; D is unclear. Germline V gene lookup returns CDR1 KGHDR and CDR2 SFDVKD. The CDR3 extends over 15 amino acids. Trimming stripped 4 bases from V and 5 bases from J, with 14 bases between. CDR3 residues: CATSEGGPGYQPQHF. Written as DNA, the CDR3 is TGTGCCACCAGTGAGGGTGGTCCGGGCTATCAGCCCCAGCATTTT.

The CDR3 loop is CASSLAVAGDLRYEQYF. In DNA form, the CDR3 reads TGTGCCAGCAGCTTGGCGGTAGCGGGGGACCTTCGCTACGAGCAGTACTTC. This chain links TRBV7-6 with TRBJ2-7; 9 positions match TRBD2. Germline V gene sequence: CDR1 SGHVS, CDR2 FNYEAQ. V trimming: 3 bases; J trimming: 3 bases; junction bases outside the gene matches: 12. The CDR3 has 17 residues. Using reference TRBV7-6 and TRBJ2-7 for the parts outside the CDR3, the full variable domain is GAGVSQSPRYKVTKRGQDVALRCDPISGHVSLYWYRQALGQGPEFLTYFNYEAQQDKSGLPNDRFSAERPEGSISTLTIQRTEQRDSAMYRCASSLAVAGDLRYEQYFGPGTRLTVT.